This TCR beta chain appears in the sequencing data of a study of T cell repertoires in cytomegalovirus infection. Study-level background: Based on public TCR beta signatures, there were indications of CMV infection and of a matching HLA type. Study-wide results and caveats: Clonotypes of TCR beta that were HLA-C-restricted and CMV-specific dominated the ex vivo response. There were carriers of CMV plus the relevant HLA, and cumulative public TCR beta family frequency identified them.

This clonotype was recorded many times. Its antigen remains unidentified. This CDR3 comprises 14 residues. Trimming shortened V by 1 base and J by 0 bases, and 9 bases separated the two germline ends. CDR1 and CDR2 from the germline V gene are DFQATT and SNEGSKA (reference sequence). TCRdb analysed the reads with MiXCR anew, one entry per CDR3 protein. The table has hundreds of thousands of distinct CDR3 sequences, around 9.5% seen once. The chain carries TRBV20-1 and TRBJ1-1; the D is unclear. Sequenced sample: PBMCs. This sequence was found in a human donor in good health (CMV status not recorded). Some clones in this sample may be carry-over from other donors' samples. The chain's CDR3 is CSARARRMNTEAFF. The CDR3 bases are TGCAGTGCTAGAGCCAGGCGAATGAACACTGAAGCTTTCTTT.